The subject of this entry is one T cell receptor (beta chain). This clone's antigen is unknown. There are no base qualities to consult, and no much larger clone falls within one base. What this sample's time point label stands for: cells obtained before transplantation from donor or recipient. CD3+CD4+ and CD3+CD8+ populations were FACS-sorted from unstimulated pre-transplant donor and recipient cells taken from spleen or lymph nodes. The method was the immunoSEQ multiplex PCR assay. For most patients, genomic DNA was isolated with the Qiagen DNeasy Blood and Tissue Kit and shipped frozen to Adaptive Biotechnologies for TCR sequencing. For most patients, high-throughput TCR-beta CDR3 sequencing of genomic DNA was performed by Adaptive Biotechnologies. The study's own analysis went as follows. Adaptive's ImmunoSEQ software supplied the TCR sequencing data for around 19 patients, while MiXCR and VDJtools were used to process three other patients. CD4 versus CD8 sorting errors were corrected by removing sequences found in both subsets at a frequency ratio below 5:1. Because the origin of CDR3 nucleotide sequences shared between donor and recipient could not be assigned, those sequences were removed. Alloreactive clones required at least 2-fold expansion over unstimulated cells and minimum CFSE-low frequency of 0.002% (template counts) or 0.001% (read counts). A clone was considered mappable if detected in the sequenced pre-transplant spleen, lymph node, or MLR CFSE-low populations of the donor or recipient. The cumulative frequency of alloreactive clones was calculated as a percentage of all sequences, weighted by copy number. Sourced from immuneACCESS, this table was stored by TCRdb with only in-frame sequences that have V and J called. A share of the clones is absent; for the studies checked, an unresolved V gene accounts for under half, and the remainder has no known explanation. Clone size and V and J calls were adopted from that table, with D and trimming inferred from the DNA. This sample has under 100,000 clones in its table, and about 93% of those were observed once. The ten largest clones add up to about 1.1% of the sample.

This sample was included in a study of graft-versus-host responses after intestinal transplantation (dated by TCRdb to the early 2020s). About the study as a whole: Multivisceral, liver-intestinal, or isolated intestinal transplants were received by the recipients. Every recipient was given anti-thymocyte globulin induction, then maintenance tacrolimus and steroids for two to three years. Bulk TCR-beta CDR3 sequencing was used to track graft-versus-host and host-versus-graft alloreactive T cell clones in the graft, circulation and bone marrow after intestinal transplantation. Alloreactive clones were identified by sequencing pre-transplant mixed lymphocyte reaction products and comparing them with unstimulated pre-transplant donor and recipient T cells. The cohort enrolled about two dozen intestinal transplant recipients, one of whom was a retransplant, and a few patients without pretransplant specimens were excluded. Donor T cell macrochimerism was defined as a peak of at least 4% donor T cells among recipient peripheral blood mononuclear cells. Rather than being sequenced by the commercial service, samples from a few later patients were sequenced in-house on an Illumina MiSeq and processed with MiXCR. On the study overall, not on this receptor specifically: The relatively low number and heterogeneity of intestinal transplant patients limited the conclusions. Early after transplant, declines in HvG clones were associated with peak levels of circulating GvH clones. In patients with donor T cell macrochimerism, the allografts had high GvH to HvG T cell clonal ratios. GvH clones turned up in recipient bone marrow, with some appearing earlier in ileal mucosa or blood, a pattern consistent with an intestinal mucosal origin.

From its cysteine to its phenylalanine, the CDR3 spans 14 amino acids. Only the CDR3 DNA stays, 42 bases, in frame from base 1. The germline V gene (reference sequence) supplies CDR1 LNHDA and CDR2 SQIVND. V loses 4 bases, J loses 2 bases, and the germline ends lie 11 bases apart. The sequence came from a human donor who was the organ donor for an intestinal transplant. This sample comprised unstimulated CD8+ T cells sorted from spleen or lymph node cells, obtained before transplant. The chain is encoded by TRBV19 joined to TRBJ1-1, and possibly TRBD1, on 5 matching bases. CDR3 sequence: CASSNGGFNTEAFF. The nucleotide sequence is given as TGTGCCAGTAGTAACGGGGGGTTCAACACTGAAGCTTTCTTT. Full variable domain (CDR3 extended with the reference TRBV19 and TRBJ1-1 proteins): DGGITQSPKYLFRKEGQNVTLSCEQNLNHDAMYWYRQDPGQGLRLIYYSQIVNDFQKGDIAEGYSVSREKKESFPLTVTSAQKNPTAFYLCASSNGGFNTEAFFGQGTRLTVV.